The 19 T cell receptor beta chains below come from one sample, sequenced in a study of T cells in Graves' hyperthyroidism and ophthalmopathy. Template material for amplifying TCR beta CDR3 regions consisted of RNA transcripts. A set of HTBI primers served as the primers for a first-round RT-PCR of the TCR CDR3. Using its own MiXCR run on the multiplex PCR reads, TCRdb lists one record per CDR3 protein. The profile covers roughly 630,000 distinct CDR3 sequences, with around 14% appearing a single time and roughly 7.3% taken by the ten largest. The specimen was blood. The receptors stem from a woman aged 30 to 39 with Graves' hyperthyroidism.

The chain joins TRBV2 to TRBJ2-7; no reliable D call. In germline, CDR1 is SNHLY, CDR2 FYNNEI. The ends were cut back, 6 bases at V and 1 base at J, with 13 bases in the middle. The CDR3 covers 14 residues. The CDR3 nucleotides read TGTGCCAGCAGCGTAGCACCAGGATCCTACGAGCAGTACTTC. Protein sequence: CASSVAPGSYEQYF.

The V call is TRBV7-6, the J call TRBJ2-2; D may be TRBD1 (5 bases). The CDR3 runs 14 residues. Germline-derived CDR1 and CDR2 are SGHVS and FNYEAQ. V lost 5 bases, J lost 3 bases, and 10 bases lay in between. The CDR3 is CASSPQQDTGELFF. CDR3 nucleotide sequence: TGTGCCAGCAGCCCGCAACAGGACACCGGGGAGCTGTTTTTT.

V usage is TRBV20-1 and J usage is TRBJ2-3, with 14 positions matching TRBD2. The germline V gene encodes CDR1 DFQATT and CDR2 SNEGSKA (reference sequence). This CDR3 comprises 16 residues. V trimming: 8 bases; J trimming: 0 bases; junction bases outside the gene matches: 7. The CDR3 is CSPTSGRAGSTDTQYF. Written as DNA, the CDR3 is TGCAGTCCGACTAGCGGGAGGGCCGGTAGCACAGATACGCAGTATTTT.

This clonotype was seen many times. The V and J genes are TRBV5-4 and TRBJ2-5, with D possibly matching TRBD1 (6 bases). V shed 5 bases and J shed 7 bases, with 15 bases lying between them. This CDR3 region has 13 residues. Germline CDR1 is SGHNT and CDR2 is YYREEE (reference sequence). The CDR3 is CASSPNRDGTQYF. CDR3 sequence (DNA): TGTGCCAGCAGTCCTAACAGGGACGGGACCCAGTACTTC.

This clonotype has ten or more counts. The chain uses TRBV12-3 or TRBV12-4 and TRBJ1-5; weak D call: TRBD1 (5 bases). Deletions cut 5 bases from V and 6 bases from J, with 14 bases between. The CDR3 is 14 amino acids. CDR3 amino acids: CASSPVGGGQPQHF. The CDR3 DNA reads TGTGCCAGCAGTCCCGTGGGGGGGGGTCAGCCCCAGCATTTT.

The chain employs TRBV7-9 and TRBJ1-4; TRBD1 is a possible D gene (6 bases). V was shortened by 6 bases and J by 4 bases, with 12 bases between the two germline ends. The CDR3 spans 14 residues. Germline V lookup: CDR1 SEHNR, CDR2 FQNEAQ (reference sequence). CDR3 nucleotide sequence: TGTGCCAGCAGGGTGGGGACAAATAATGAAAAACTGTTTTTT. It is translated as CASRVGTNNEKLFF.

The V and J genes are TRBV10-3 and TRBJ1-1, with unresolved D. The CDR3 contains 12 residues. Germline V gives CDR1 ENHRY, CDR2 SYGVKD. V was trimmed by 5 bases and J by 1 base, leaving 5 bases between them. CDR3 DNA: TGTGCCATCAGTCCCGGGAACACTGAAGCTTTCTTT. This translates into CAISPGNTEAFF.

This clonotype occurred many times. The V call is TRBV12-3 or TRBV12-4, the J call TRBJ1-2; D may be TRBD1 (5 bases). The V gene lost 3 bases and the J gene lost 6 bases, with 14 bases spanning the gap. There are 14 residues in the CDR3. CDR3 protein: CASSFGAGRDGYTF. Written as DNA, the CDR3 is TGTGCCAGCAGTTTTGGGGCAGGGCGTGATGGCTACACCTTC.

This clonotype has at least ten counts. The rearrangement joins TRBV7-8 to TRBJ2-1; D is undetermined. V gave up 3 bases and J gave up 0 bases, with 9 bases separating them. The CDR3 is 15 amino acids. The germline CDR1 and CDR2 sequences are SGHVS and FQNEAQ. The CDR3 coding sequence is TGTGCCAGCAGCTTCGACCTACGCTCCTACAATGAGCAGTTCTTC. Translated: CASSFDLRSYNEQFF.

In this sample, this clonotype turned up many times. The chain combines TRBV12-3 or TRBV12-4 with TRBJ2-1; 9 bases map to TRBD1. The V gene end was trimmed by 2 bases and the J gene end by 6 bases; junction bases not matched to a gene: 2. The CDR3 spans 14 residues. The CDR3 DNA sequence: TGTGCCAGCAGTTTACGGGACAGGGCCAATGAGCAGTTCTTC. Translated, it gives CASSLRDRANEQFF.

CDR3 sequence: CASKKRTSSGELFF. The CDR3 DNA follows: TGTGCCAGCAAGAAGCGGACTAGCTCCGGGGAGCTGTTTTTT. V gene TRBV25-1 combines with J gene TRBJ2-2; 8 positions agree with TRBD2. CDR3 length equals 14 residues. The V gene's germline CDR1 is MGHDK and CDR2 SYGVNS. Germline trimming cut 7 bases from V and 6 bases from J; bases unmatched to any gene: 7.

This clonotype occurred a few times. The rearrangement uses TRBV19 and TRBJ2-7, with D unclear. V shed 2 bases and J shed 2 bases, with 10 bases lying between them. Germline lookup yields CDR1 LNHDA and CDR2 SQIVND (reference sequence). CDR3 length: 14 residues. The CDR3 reads CASSISDGAYEQYF. Written as DNA, the CDR3 is TGTGCCAGTAGTATAAGTGACGGAGCCTACGAGCAGTACTTC.

This clonotype occurred many times. The rearrangement uses TRBV14 and TRBJ2-1; 8 bases are a match to TRBD2. Germline CDR1 and CDR2: SGHDN and FVKESK. V lost 1 base to trimming and J lost 8 bases; unmatched junction nucleotides: 10. The CDR3 contains 16 residues. The CDR3 DNA sequence: TGTGCCAGCAGCCAAGGAGTACGGGAGGGCCGCTATGAGCAGTTCTTC. Translated: CASSQGVREGRYEQFF.

V usage is TRBV27 and J usage is TRBJ2-2; D remains ambiguous. The CDR3 loop spans 15 amino acids. With 6 bases removed from V and 2 bases from J, the gap between germline ends came to 13 bases. Germline V gene lookup returns CDR1 MNHEY and CDR2 SMNVEV (reference sequence). CDR3 region: CASSTRWGNTGELFF. The CDR3 bases are TGTGCCAGCAGCACCCGTTGGGGAAACACCGGGGAGCTGTTTTTT.

The CDR3 DNA follows: TGTGCCAGTAGTGTCGACAGGGAGAGGAATCAGCCCCAGCATTTT. Translation: CASSVDRERNQPQHF. The chain is built from TRBV19 and TRBJ1-5; TRBD1 aligns across 7 bases. With 5 bases clipped from V and 4 bases from J, the junction kept 8 bases outside the gene matches. The germline V gene encodes CDR1 LNHDA and CDR2 SQIVND (reference sequence). The CDR3 loop spans 15 amino acids.

This sequence joins TRBV20-1 and TRBJ1-1; a weak D match, TRBD1 (5 bases). Germline CDR1 and CDR2: DFQATT and SNEGSKA (reference sequence). The ends were cut back, 6 bases at V and 4 bases at J, with 12 bases in the middle. This CDR3 region has 12 residues. CDR3 in DNA: TGCAGTGCGGAATGGGGGTTCACTGAAGCTTTCTTT. Translation: CSAEWGFTEAFF.

The chain combines TRBV7-6 with TRBJ2-2; D call uncertain. With 5 bases removed from V and 0 bases from J, the gap between germline ends came to 10 bases. The germline V gene has CDR1 SGHVS and CDR2 FNYEAQ. This CDR3 region has 15 residues. DNA of the CDR3: TGTGCCAGCAGCCCTCGAAAGACGAACACCGGGGAGCTGTTTTTT. Its protein is CASSPRKTNTGELFF.

Many counts were recorded for this clonotype. The genes are TRBV20-1 and TRBJ2-5, with unresolved D. The CDR3 is 9 residues long. Trimming cost V 6 bases and J 5 bases, with 4 bases left between them. Germline values: CDR1 DFQATT, CDR2 SNEGSKA (reference sequence). The chain's CDR3 is CSAPETQYF. The CDR3 DNA is TGCAGTGCCCCGGAGACCCAGTACTTC.

Remarks on this clonotype: Being one base from a much bigger clone, this may be a read error. V gene TRBV3-1 combines with J gene TRBJ2-1; 10 bases align to TRBD1. The junction had 11 bases not matched to a gene; V was cut back by 4 bases and J by 5 bases. Germline V lookup: CDR1 LGHDT, CDR2 YNNKEL (reference sequence). There are 17 residues in the CDR3. CDR3 sequence reads: CASSRRGTGVHNNEQFF. CDR3 nucleotides: TGTGCCAGCAGCCGACGAGGGACAGGGGTACACAACAATGAGCAGTTCTTC.